This T cell receptor (beta chain) appears in the sequencing data of a study of identical twins. This clonotype is termed medium-sized. No antigen is known for it. This CDR3 has 14 amino acids. Germline CDR1 SGHRS, CDR2 YFSETQ. Losses at the gene ends were 4 bases for V and 7 bases for J; bases not matched to a gene: 11. Carrying unique molecular identifiers, the cDNA also gained a universal primer site through template switching. TCRdb fed the 5' RACE reads into MiXCR, producing one record per CDR3 protein. The sample consists of some 250,000 distinct CDR3 sequences, approximately 12% of them appearing once. Findings of the study overall: There were fewer insertions in abundant cord blood beta clonotypes, but memory repertoires showed no such pattern.

These data were likewise used in another study, on yellow fever vaccine responses in identical twins.

The sample was memory (CD45RO+) T cells sorted from blood. The genes are TRBV5-1 and TRBJ2-7; TRBD1 aligns across 7 bases. The origin of this receptor is a woman between 18 and 29 years old in good health. CDR3 bases: TGCGCCAGCAGCCCCCGACAGGGAGTTAGTGAGCAGTACTTC. Its protein product is CASSPRQGVSEQYF.